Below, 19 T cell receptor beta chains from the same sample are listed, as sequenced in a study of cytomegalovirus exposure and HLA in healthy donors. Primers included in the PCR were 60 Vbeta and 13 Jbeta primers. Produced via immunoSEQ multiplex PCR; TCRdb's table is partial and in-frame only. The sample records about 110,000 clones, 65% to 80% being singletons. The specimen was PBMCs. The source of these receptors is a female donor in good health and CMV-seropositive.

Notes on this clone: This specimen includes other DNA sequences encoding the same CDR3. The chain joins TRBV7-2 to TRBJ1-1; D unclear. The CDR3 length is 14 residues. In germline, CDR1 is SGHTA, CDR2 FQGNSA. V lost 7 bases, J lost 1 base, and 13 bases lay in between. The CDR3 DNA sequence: TGTGCCAGCACCTTCCCCCCCCGGAACACTGAAGCTTTCTTT. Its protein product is CASTFPPRNTEAFF. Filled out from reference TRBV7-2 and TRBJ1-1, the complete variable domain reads GAGVSQSPSNKVTEKGKDVELRCDPISGHTALYWYRQSLGQGLEFLIYFQGNSAPDKSGLPSDRFSAERTGGSVSTLTIQRTQQEDSAVYLCASTFPPRNTEAFFGQGTRLTVV.

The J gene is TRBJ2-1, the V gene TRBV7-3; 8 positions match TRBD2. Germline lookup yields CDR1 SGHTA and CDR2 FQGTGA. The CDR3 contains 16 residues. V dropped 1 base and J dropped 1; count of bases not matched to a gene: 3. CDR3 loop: CASSLMAGGSYNEQFF. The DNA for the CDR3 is TGTGCCAGCAGCTTAATGGCGGGAGGATCCTACAATGAGCAGTTCTTC.

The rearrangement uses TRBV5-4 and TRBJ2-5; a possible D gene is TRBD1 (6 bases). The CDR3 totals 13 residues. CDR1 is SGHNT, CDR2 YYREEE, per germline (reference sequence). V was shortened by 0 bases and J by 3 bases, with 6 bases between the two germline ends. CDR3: CASSLDREETQYF. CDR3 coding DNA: TGTGCCAGCAGCTTGGACAGGGAAGAGACCCAGTACTTC.

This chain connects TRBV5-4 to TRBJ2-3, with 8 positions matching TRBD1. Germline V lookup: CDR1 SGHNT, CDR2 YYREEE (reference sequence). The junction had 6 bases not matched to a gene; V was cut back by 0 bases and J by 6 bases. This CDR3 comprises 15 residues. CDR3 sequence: CASSLGGQAADTQYF. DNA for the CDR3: TGTGCCAGCAGCTTGGGGGGACAGGCGGCGGATACGCAGTATTTT. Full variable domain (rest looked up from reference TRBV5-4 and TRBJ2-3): ETGVTQSPTHLIKTRGQQVTLRCSSQSGHNTVSWYQQALGQGPQFIFQYYREEENGRGNFPPRFSGLQFPNYSSELNVNALELDDSALYLCASSLGGQAADTQYFGPGTRLTVL.

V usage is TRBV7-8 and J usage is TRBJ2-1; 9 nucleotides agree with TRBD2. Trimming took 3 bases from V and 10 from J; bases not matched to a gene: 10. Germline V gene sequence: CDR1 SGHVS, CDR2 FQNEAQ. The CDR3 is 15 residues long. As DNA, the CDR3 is TGTGCCAGCAGCTTCCGACTAGCGGCGTACCACGAGCAGTTCTTC. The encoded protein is CASSFRLAAYHEQFF. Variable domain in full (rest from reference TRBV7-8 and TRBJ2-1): GAGVSQSPRYKVAKRGQDVALRCDPISGHVSLFWYQQALGQGPEFLTYFQNEAQLDKSGLPSDRFFAERPEGSVSTLKIQRTQQEDSAVYLCASSFRLAAYHEQFFGPGTRLTVL.

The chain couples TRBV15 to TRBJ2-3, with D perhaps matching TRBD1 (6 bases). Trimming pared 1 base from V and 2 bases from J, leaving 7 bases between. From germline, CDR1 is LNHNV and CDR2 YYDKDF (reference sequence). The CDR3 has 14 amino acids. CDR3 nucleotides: TGTGCCACCAGCAGAGGACAGGCCACAGATACGCAGTATTTT. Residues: CATSRGQATDTQYF.

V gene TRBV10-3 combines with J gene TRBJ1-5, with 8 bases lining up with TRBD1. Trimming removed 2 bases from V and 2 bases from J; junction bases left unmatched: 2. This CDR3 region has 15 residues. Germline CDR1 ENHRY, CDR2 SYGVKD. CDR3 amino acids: CAISEVTGGNQPQHF. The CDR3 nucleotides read TGTGCCATCAGTGAGGTGACAGGGGGCAATCAGCCCCAGCATTTT.

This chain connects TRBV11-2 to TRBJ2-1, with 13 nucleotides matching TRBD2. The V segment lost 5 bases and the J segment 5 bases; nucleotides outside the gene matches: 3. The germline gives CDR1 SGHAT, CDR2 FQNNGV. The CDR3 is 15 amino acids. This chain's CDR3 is CASSTGTSGNNEQFF. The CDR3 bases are TGTGCCAGCAGCACCGGGACTAGCGGGAACAATGAGCAGTTCTTC.

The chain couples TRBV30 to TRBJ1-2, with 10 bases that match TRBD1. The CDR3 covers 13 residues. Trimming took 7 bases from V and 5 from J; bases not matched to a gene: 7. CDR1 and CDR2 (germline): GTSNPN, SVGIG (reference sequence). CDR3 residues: CALTGTGDYGYTF. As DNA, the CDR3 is TGTGCCTTGACCGGGACAGGGGATTATGGCTACACCTTC.

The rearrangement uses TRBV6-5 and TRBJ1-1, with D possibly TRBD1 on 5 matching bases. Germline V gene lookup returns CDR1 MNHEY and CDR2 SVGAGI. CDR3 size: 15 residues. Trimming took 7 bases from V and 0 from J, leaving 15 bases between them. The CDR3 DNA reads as TGTGCCAGCACGATAGGGGCCAGCCTGAACACTGAAGCTTTCTTT. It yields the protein CASTIGASLNTEAFF.

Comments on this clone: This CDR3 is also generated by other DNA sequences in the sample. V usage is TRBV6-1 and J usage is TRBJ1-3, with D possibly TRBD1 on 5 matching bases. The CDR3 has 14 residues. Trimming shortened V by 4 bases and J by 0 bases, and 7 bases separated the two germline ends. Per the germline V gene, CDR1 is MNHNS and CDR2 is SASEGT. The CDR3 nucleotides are TGTGCCAGCAGTGTGACAGTCTCTGGAAACACCATATATTTT. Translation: CASSVTVSGNTIYF.

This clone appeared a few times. The CDR3 here is CASSDRHDNQPQHF. CDR3 nucleotide sequence: TGTGCCAGCAGCGATCGACACGACAATCAGCCCCAGCATTTT. The chain joins TRBV9 to TRBJ1-5, with D uncertain. V was trimmed by 3 bases and J by 3 bases, leaving 10 bases between them. Per the germline V gene, CDR1 is SGDLS and CDR2 is YYNGEE. This CDR3 region has 14 residues. Looking up the rest from reference TRBV9 and TRBJ1-5 gives the full variable domain: DSGVTQTPKHLITATGQRVTLRCSPRSGDLSVYWYQQSLDQGLQFLIQYYNGEERAKGNILERFSAQQFPDLHSELNLSSLELGDSALYFCASSDRHDNQPQHFGDGTRLSIL.

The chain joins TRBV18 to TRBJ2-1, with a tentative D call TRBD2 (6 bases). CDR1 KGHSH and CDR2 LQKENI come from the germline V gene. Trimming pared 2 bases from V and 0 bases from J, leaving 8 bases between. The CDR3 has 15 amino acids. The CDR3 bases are TGTGCCAGCTCACCAGGGAGGAACTCCTACAATGAGCAGTTCTTC. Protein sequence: CASSPGRNSYNEQFF. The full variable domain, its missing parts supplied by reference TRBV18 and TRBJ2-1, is NAGVMQNPRHLVRRRGQEARLRCSPMKGHSHVYWYRQLPEEGLKFMVYLQKENIIDESGMPKERFSAEFPKEGPSILRIQQVVRGDSAAYFCASSPGRNSYNEQFFGPGTRLTVL.

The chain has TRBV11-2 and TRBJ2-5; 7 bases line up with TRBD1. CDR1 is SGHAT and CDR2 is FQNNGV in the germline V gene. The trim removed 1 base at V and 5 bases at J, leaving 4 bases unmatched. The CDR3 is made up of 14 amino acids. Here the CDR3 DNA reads TGTGCCAGCAGCTTAGTAGGGGGCCGGGAGACCCAGTACTTC. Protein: CASSLVGGRETQYF.

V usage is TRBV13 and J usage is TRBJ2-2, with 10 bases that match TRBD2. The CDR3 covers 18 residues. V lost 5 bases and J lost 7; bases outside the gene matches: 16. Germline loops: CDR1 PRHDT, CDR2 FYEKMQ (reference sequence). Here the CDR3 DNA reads TGTGCCAGCAGCCCCCGTTTCTCCCTAGCGGGGGTTAGCGGGGAGCTGTTTTTT. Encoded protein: CASSPRFSLAGVSGELFF.

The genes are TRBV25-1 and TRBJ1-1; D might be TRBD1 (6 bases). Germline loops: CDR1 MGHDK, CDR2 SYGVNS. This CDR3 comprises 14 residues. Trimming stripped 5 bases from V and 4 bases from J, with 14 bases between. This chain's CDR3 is CASSTQGRVTEAFF. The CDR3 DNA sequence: TGTGCCAGCAGTACACAGGGACGGGTCACTGAAGCTTTCTTT. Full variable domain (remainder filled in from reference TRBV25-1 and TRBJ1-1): EADIYQTPRYLVIGTGKKITLECSQTMGHDKMYWYQQDPGMELHLIHYSYGVNSTEKGDLSSESTVSRIRTEHFPLTLESARPSHTSQYLCASSTQGRVTEAFFGQGTRLTVV.

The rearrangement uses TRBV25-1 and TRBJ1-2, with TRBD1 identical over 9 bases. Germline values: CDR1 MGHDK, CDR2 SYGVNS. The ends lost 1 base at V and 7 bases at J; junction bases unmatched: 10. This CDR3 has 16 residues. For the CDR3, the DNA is TGTGCCAGCAGTGAATTCGGGGACAGGGCGACAACTGGCTACACCTTC. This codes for CASSEFGDRATTGYTF.

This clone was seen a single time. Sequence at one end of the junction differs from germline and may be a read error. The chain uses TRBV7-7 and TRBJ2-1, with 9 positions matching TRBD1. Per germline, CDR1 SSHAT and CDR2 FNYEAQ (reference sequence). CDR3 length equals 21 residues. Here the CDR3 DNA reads TGTGCTAGCAGCCCCGATGAGGGACAGGGTTACATGGTCTGGGAACACAATGAGCAGTTCTTC. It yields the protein CASSPDEGQGYMVWEHNEQFF.

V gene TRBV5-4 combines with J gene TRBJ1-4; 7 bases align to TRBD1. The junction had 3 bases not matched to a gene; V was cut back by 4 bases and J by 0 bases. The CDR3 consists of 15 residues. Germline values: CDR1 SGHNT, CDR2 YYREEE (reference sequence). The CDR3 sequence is CASSTGEPTNEKLFF. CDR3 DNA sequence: TGTGCCAGCAGCACAGGGGAACCAACTAATGAAAAACTGTTTTTT.